What follows are 27 T cell receptor beta chains derived from one specimen sequenced in a study of T-cell memory formation after mild COVID-19. TCRdb recomputed calls from the 5' RACE reads with MiXCR, one row per CDR3 protein. There are roughly 310,000 distinct CDR3 sequences in the sample; around a sixth occur only once, and 20% to 25% lies in the top ten. Sequences were obtained from PBMCs or a T cell subset sorted from them (not recorded which). These receptors were obtained from a young man who had mild COVID-19 (a few samples of this study predate the infection). Cell type and time point are not known.

This clonotype was counted only a few times. V and J are TRBV12-3 or TRBV12-4 and TRBJ2-5, with D perhaps TRBD2 (5 bases). This CDR3 comprises 13 residues. V lost 6 bases, J lost 5 bases, and 13 bases lay in between. In nucleotides, the CDR3 is TGTGCCAGCAGCCTGGGAGAGTGGGAGACCCAGTACTTC. Its translation is CASSLGEWETQYF.

This clonotype has at least ten counts. The chain links TRBV4-2 to TRBJ2-3, with a tentative D call TRBD2 (5 bases). From germline, CDR1 is LGHNA and CDR2 YNFKEQ. The V gene lost 3 bases and the J gene lost 11 bases, with 15 bases spanning the gap. This CDR3 comprises 13 residues. CDR3 nucleotides: TGTGCCAGCAGCCATGAACGGGGTATTGGGCAGTATTTT. Protein product: CASSHERGIGQYF.

This clonotype occurred a few times. V and J are TRBV3-2 and TRBJ1-5. TRBV3-2 is classified as a pseudogene. The CDR3 is 18 amino acids. CDR3 coding DNA: TGTGCCAGCAGCCAAGATCGGGGCGGGACGGTTAGCAATCAGCCCCAGCATTTT. Protein product: CASSQDRGGTVSNQPQHF.

This clonotype came up a few times. CDR3 DNA sequence: TGTGCCAGCAGCCAAGATGTGGGCTACACCTTC. Translation: CASSQDVGYTF. The chain carries TRBV3-1 and TRBJ1-2; the D is unclear. The V gene's germline CDR1 is LGHDT and CDR2 YNNKEL (reference sequence). The V end lost 0 bases, the J end lost 8 bases, and 4 bases lay between the germline ends. The CDR3 sequence is 11 residues long.

V usage is TRBV4-1 and J usage is TRBJ2-7; 8 positions agree with TRBD1. V lost 2 bases to trimming and J lost 2 bases; unmatched junction nucleotides: 2. CDR1 is MGHRA, CDR2 YSYEKL, per germline. The CDR3 is 14 amino acids. The CDR3 bases are TGCGCCAGCAGCCAACAGACAGGGGCCTACGAGCAGTACTTC. Protein: CASSQQTGAYEQYF.

This clonotype occurred many times. The J gene is TRBJ2-1, the V gene TRBV10-3, with 9 bases fitting TRBD2. This CDR3 is built from 14 residues. CDR1 is ENHRY and CDR2 is SYGVKD in the germline V gene. V lost 3 bases and J lost 6; bases outside the gene matches: 3. The DNA of the CDR3 is TGTGCCATCAGTGATGGCGGGGGGGGCAATGAGCAGTTCTTC. Translation gives CAISDGGGGNEQFF.

The gene calls are TRBV12-3 or TRBV12-4 and TRBJ2-7; D is possibly TRBD1 or TRBD2 (5 bases each). CDR3 size: 14 residues. Trimming pared 6 bases from V and 3 bases from J, leaving 15 bases between. The CDR3 region is CASRLGPSHYEQYF. The CDR3 nucleotides read TGTGCCAGCAGGCTGGGACCTAGCCACTACGAGCAGTACTTC.

The J gene is TRBJ2-7, the V gene TRBV9; D gene uncertain. The CDR3 totals 12 residues. Trimming pared 3 bases from V and 3 bases from J, leaving 7 bases between. CDR1 is SGDLS and CDR2 is YYNGEE in the germline V gene. In nucleotides, the CDR3 is TGTGCCAGCAGCGGGCTGTACTACGAGCAGTACTTC. Translated, it gives CASSGLYYEQYF.

This chain uses TRBV11-2 with TRBJ1-1; 8 bases are a match to TRBD1. The ends lost 4 bases at V and 6 bases at J; junction bases unmatched: 4. CDR1 is SGHAT, CDR2 FQNNGV, per germline. The CDR3 spans 13 residues. The CDR3, as DNA: TGTGCCAGCAGCTCCGACAGGGGTTCTGAAGCTTTCTTT. The encoded protein is CASSSDRGSEAFF.

This clonotype was observed at least ten times. J is TRBJ2-2 and V is TRBV29-1, with D hard to call. Germline CDR1 reads SQVTM; CDR2 reads ANQGSEA. The CDR3 extends over 10 amino acids. V was shortened by 4 bases and J by 7 bases, with 4 bases between the two germline ends. The CDR3 protein is CSVGIGELFF. In DNA, the CDR3 is TGCAGCGTTGGGATCGGGGAGCTGTTTTTT.

In this sample, this clonotype turned up a few times. As DNA, the CDR3 is TGTGCCATCAGTGAGGTGGGGGGGTTCGGCTACACCTTC. It is translated as CAISEVGGFGYTF. The chain uses TRBV10-3 and TRBJ1-2, with D possibly matching TRBD1 (5 bases). Germline V CDR1 and CDR2: ENHRY, SYGVKD. The germline V and J ends were trimmed by 2 bases and 8 bases, with 12 bases remaining between them. The CDR3 loop spans 13 amino acids.

The rearrangement links TRBV5-1 to TRBJ1-1; D perhaps matches TRBD1 (6 bases). CDR1 SGHRS and CDR2 YFSETQ come from the germline V gene. The CDR3 is 15 amino acids. V was shortened by 0 bases and J by 3 bases, with 12 bases between the two germline ends. The CDR3 DNA reads TGCGCCAGCAGCTTGGGGGGGGCAGGATACACTGAAGCTTTCTTT. This codes for CASSLGGAGYTEAFF. Together with reference TRBV5-1 and TRBJ1-1, the CDR3 gives the full variable domain: KAGVTQTPRYLIKTRGQQVTLSCSPISGHRSVSWYQQTPGQGLQFLFEYFSETQRNKGNFPGRFSGRQFSNSRSEMNVSTLELGDSALYLCASSLGGAGYTEAFFGQGTRLTVV.

Ten or more counts support this clonotype. This chain links TRBV4-2 with TRBJ1-1; possibly TRBD1 for D (5 bases). The germline V gene has CDR1 LGHNA and CDR2 YNFKEQ. The ends were cut back, 4 bases at V and 3 bases at J, with 15 bases in the middle. There are 15 residues in the CDR3. CDR3 residues: CASSLTRVGYTEAFF. CDR3 coding DNA: TGTGCCAGCAGCCTGACCAGGGTGGGGTACACTGAAGCTTTCTTT.

The rearrangement joins TRBV5-1 to TRBJ1-1; maybe TRBD1 (5 bases). Trimming removed 2 bases at V and 1 base at J, with 15 bases between. The CDR3 covers 16 residues. The germline V gene encodes CDR1 SGHRS and CDR2 YFSETQ. The CDR3 nucleotides read TGCGCCAGCAGCTTCCCCATCATGGGGCAGAACACTGAAGCTTTCTTT. Translation: CASSFPIMGQNTEAFF.

The chain recombines TRBV12-5 with TRBJ1-1; D perhaps matches TRBD1 (6 bases). CDR3 length: 12 residues. Per germline, CDR1 LGHNT and CDR2 FRNRAP. Trimming shortened V by 5 bases and J by 8 bases, and 12 bases separated the two germline ends. The CDR3 DNA sequence: TGTGCTAGTGGTCAAACCGGGACAGAAGCTTTCTTT. It encodes CASGQTGTEAFF.

This clonotype was observed a few times. The chain combines TRBV4-1 with TRBJ2-2; D call uncertain. The V end lost 4 bases, the J end lost 7 bases, and 7 bases lay between the germline ends. This CDR3 is built from 12 residues. CDR1 MGHRA and CDR2 YSYEKL come from the germline V gene. The CDR3 nucleotides read TGCGCCAGCAGCCTCATCTTCGGGGAGCTGTTTTTT. This gives the protein CASSLIFGELFF.

V gene TRBV3-1 combines with J gene TRBJ1-1; D is unclear. This CDR3 has 14 amino acids. Germline assignment: CDR1 LGHDT and CDR2 YNNKEL (reference sequence). Trimming stripped 0 bases from V and 5 bases from J, with 10 bases between. CDR3 bases: TGTGCCAGCAGCCAAGATCTCGTGGGGACTGAAGCTTTCTTT. It is translated as CASSQDLVGTEAFF.

The rearrangement joins TRBV27 to TRBJ2-7; D possibly uses TRBD1 or TRBD2 (5 bases each). Trimming left V 6 bases short and J 0 bases short, with 9 bases between. Germline lookup yields CDR1 MNHEY and CDR2 SMNVEV (reference sequence). The CDR3 consists of 13 residues. CDR3 bases: TGTGCCAGCAGCTGGGGGACCTCCTACGAGCAGTACTTC. Its translation is CASSWGTSYEQYF.

This clonotype came up a few times. V is TRBV3-2 and J is TRBJ2-3; the table's D call, TRBD1, was not checked against the DNA. TRBV3-2 is listed as a pseudogene. The CDR3 spans 17 residues. In DNA, the CDR3 is TGTGCCAGCAGCCAACCACCCCTAGCGGGGGCGCCAGATACGCAGTATTTT. The encoded protein is CASSQPPLAGAPDTQYF.

V usage is TRBV28 and J usage is TRBJ1-1; D uncertain. Trimming left V 0 bases short and J 0 bases short, with 8 bases between. Germline CDR1 is MDHEN and CDR2 is SYDVKM. The CDR3 contains 15 residues. The CDR3 DNA follows: TGTGCCAGCAGTTTATGGAGCGACGTGAACACTGAAGCTTTCTTT. This gives the protein CASSLWSDVNTEAFF. Full variable domain (remainder filled in from reference TRBV28 and TRBJ1-1): DVKVTQSSRYLVKRTGEKVFLECVQDMDHENMFWYRQDPGLGLRLIYFSYDVKMKEKGDIPEGYSVSREKKERFSLILESASTNQTSMYLCASSLWSDVNTEAFFGQGTRLTVV.

This clonotype has more than one count but fewer than ten. V usage is TRBV3-1 and J usage is TRBJ1-6; D remains unclear. Per germline, CDR1 LGHDT and CDR2 YNNKEL (reference sequence). CDR3 length equals 15 residues. Between the trimmed V and J ends, which lost 1 base and 7 bases, there was a span of 11 bases. The CDR3 DNA reads as TGTGCCAGCAGCCAAGTGATCGGGCCAAATTCACCCCTCCACTTT. Residues: CASSQVIGPNSPLHF.

The chain uses TRBV24-1 and TRBJ2-2, with 9 bases that match TRBD1. CDR3 size: 16 residues. The trim removed 3 bases at V and 4 bases at J, leaving 5 bases unmatched. Germline V gene lookup returns CDR1 KGHDR and CDR2 SFDVKD. CDR3 bases: TGTGCCACCAGTGATCCAGGACAGGGGACCACCGGGGAGCTGTTTTTT. Translated: CATSDPGQGTTGELFF.

The chain is built from TRBV23-1 and TRBJ2-7; D is unresolved. TRBV23-1 is treated as an ORF (open reading frame) with a function not yet certain. With 0 bases removed from V and 0 bases from J, the gap between germline ends came to 9 bases. CDR3 length equals 15 residues. The CDR3 region has the DNA TGCGCCAGCAGTCAATCGGGGTCTAGCTCCTACGAGCAGTACGTC. As protein: CASSQSGSSSYEQYV.

This clonotype was counted a few times. The chain has TRBV10-3 and TRBJ2-1, with 13 bases lining up with TRBD2. Germline loops: CDR1 ENHRY, CDR2 SYGVKD. The CDR3 totals 17 residues. V gave up 6 bases and J gave up 6 bases; unmatched junction bases: 11. The CDR3 is CAISGNLRTSGSNEQFF. In DNA form, the CDR3 reads TGTGCCATCAGCGGAAACCTCCGGACTAGCGGGAGCAATGAGCAGTTCTTC.

The chain joins TRBV10-3 to TRBJ1-1; the D is unclear. With 4 bases removed from V and 4 bases from J, the gap between germline ends came to 10 bases. The V gene's germline CDR1 is ENHRY and CDR2 SYGVKD. The CDR3 extends over 13 amino acids. The CDR3 nucleotides are TGTGCCATCAGTGTTTCTGGAGGCACTGAAGCTTTCTTT. This sequence encodes CAISVSGGTEAFF.

This clonotype was seen repeatedly, ten times or more. CDR3 DNA sequence: TGCGCCAGCAGTTCCCGACAGGGCGCCCTCGCCGGTGGCTACACCTTC. Translated, it gives CASSSRQGALAGGYTF. V is TRBV5-1 and J is TRBJ1-2; 7 bases are a match to TRBD1. After removal of 5 bases from V and 7 bases from J, the junction contained 17 bases not matched to a gene. The germline V gene has CDR1 SGHRS and CDR2 YFSETQ. This CDR3 region has 16 residues.

A few counts support this clonotype. The chain carries TRBV29-1 and TRBJ2-2; 13 bases are a match to TRBD2. Trimming removed 4 bases from V and 8 bases from J; junction bases left unmatched: 4. The CDR3 is 14 residues long. The V gene's germline CDR1 is SQVTM and CDR2 ANQGSEA. The CDR3 nucleotides are TGCAGCGTTGTGGGACTAGCGGGGTCGGGGGAGCTGTTTTTT. Amino acids: CSVVGLAGSGELFF.